Listed below are T cell receptor beta chains from one sample, sequenced in a study of cytomegalovirus exposure and HLA in healthy donors. Some clones are missing from TCRdb's copy, which holds only in-frame ones; the method was immunoSEQ multiplex PCR. The sample comprises fewer than 200,000 clones, roughly 86% of which are singletons, and 3.4% rests with the top ten. The sequencing input was PBMCs. The receptors here all came from a man aged 40-55 years in good health and CMV-seropositive. Each CDR3 is given with its conserved first and last residue. Part of the rows lack a size; the others show once, few, many or a class for expanded clones.

TRBV13	-	CASSLYGAANEKLFF
TRBV5-1	once	CASSLAGSLNTEAFF
TRBV18	-	CASSPNPDSYGYTF
TRBV9	once	CASSPIGASGGMGTQYF
TRBV18	few	CASSPAGRETQYF
TRBV5-1	few	CASSTGQNTGELFF
TRBV2	-	CASRGTQGFNQPQHF
TRBV9	-	CASSVGPSGGTDTQYF
TRBV7-2	-	CASSEQASGSNEQFF
TRBV5-4	-	CASSLGQGSTDTQYF
TRBV2	-	CASSDLGQGAIGYTF
TRBV6-1	-	CASADRLYEQYF
TRBV5-4	-	CASSSAGAYEQYF
TRBV2	-	CASSLGIRGIEEKLFF
TRBV5-1	once	CVSSLDKLSNYGYTF
TRBV18	-	CASSLLAKDTQYF
TRBV5-4	-	CASSSGTGYMETQYF
TRBV11-2	-	CASSSSPGFGNTIYF
TRBV7-3	few	CASSVGRQTGNQPQHF
TRBV6-1	-	CASGGTGGYEQYF
TRBV6-5	-	CASSYIGTREDTQYF
TRBV6-1	-	CASSVGTSGGGTQYF